This TCR beta chain was documented in a study of cytomegalovirus exposure and HLA in healthy donors. Findings and caveats of the study: Both high specificity and high sensitivity reportedly marked the classifier's diagnosis of cytomegalovirus status. V segments that were indistinguishable, TRBV6-2 and TRBV6-3 among them, were omitted from analysis. CMV serostatus was the sole immune exposure data available.

Germline V lookup: CDR1 KGHSH, CDR2 LQKENI. V lost 8 bases and J lost 4, with 8 bases in between. There are 11 residues in the CDR3. Both 60 Vbeta primers and 13 Jbeta primers went into the PCR. TCRdb's copy holds only in-frame clones and misses some; the assay was immunoSEQ multiplex PCR. Among roughly 180,000 clones, approximately 80% were seen once, and the ten largest hold 1.4%. Comment on this clone: The antigen is unknown.

The chain has TRBV18 and TRBJ2-5; D is unclear. The TCR was taken from a girl between 5 and 17 years old in good health and CMV-seropositive. The specimen sequenced was PBMCs. CDR3 nucleotides: TGTGCCAGCCGAGATGGAGAGACCCAGTACTTC. Amino acid sequence: CASRDGETQYF.